Listed below are T cell receptor beta chains from one sample, sequenced in a study of identical twins. A single record per CDR3 protein comes from TCRdb applying MiXCR to the 5' RACE reads. The data hold around 240,000 distinct CDR3 sequences, with about 11% observed a single time. The sequenced material came from memory T cells sorted from blood. The receptors here all came from a man aged 50-60 years in good health. CDR3s include the opening cysteine and the closing phenylalanine or tryptophan. The order of the fields is V gene, J gene, clone size, D gene, CDR3 DNA, CDR3 protein. D genes are given only for firm matches. A clone size is listed for some rows: how often the clone was seen (once, few, many), or a class if it is expanded.

TRBV4-2	TRBJ2-3	few	-	TGTGCCAGCAGCCAACCCGACAGAGCAGATACGCAGTATTTT	CASSQPDRADTQYF
TRBV2	TRBJ2-1	many	-	TGTGCCAGCAGATCATTAAGGAAAAACAATGAGCAGTTCTTC	CASRSLRKNNEQFF
TRBV4-3	TRBJ2-2	many	TRBD1	TGCGCCAGCAGCCGTAGTCACCGGGACAGGTATACCGGGGAGCTGTTTTTT	CASSRSHRDRYTGELFF
TRBV14	TRBJ1-6	many	-	TGTGCCAGCAGCCAGACGGGTCGCCGGGGCTATAATTCACCCCTCCACTTT	CASSQTGRRGYNSPLHF
TRBV11-2	TRBJ2-7	many	TRBD2	TGTGCCAGCAGCTTAGAGTTTGCGGGGGTAGTGGGCGAGCAGTACTTC	CASSLEFAGVVGEQYF
TRBV20-1	TRBJ1-6	few	-	TGCAGTGCGCCCCGAACAGGGTCAGGGGATAATTCACCCCTCCACTTT	CSAPRTGSGDNSPLHF
TRBV13	TRBJ1-1	-	-	TGTGCCAGCAGCTTAGACGACACTGAAGCTTTCTTT	CASSLDDTEAFF
TRBV6-2/TRBV6-3	TRBJ1-1	few	-	TGTGCCAGCAGTTACAGTGCTCAGGGACCGCCGGGAGTGTGGAACACTGAAGCTTTCTTT	CASSYSAQGPPGVWNTEAFF
TRBV13	TRBJ2-7	many	-	TGTGCCAGCAGCTTACCCAGGAAGGGTGAACCCTACGAGCAGTACTTC	CASSLPRKGEPYEQYF
TRBV12-3/TRBV12-4	TRBJ2-3	-	-	TGTGCCACCTCTCAAGGAGGGGGTAGCACAGATACGCAGTATTTT	CATSQGGGSTDTQYF
TRBV20-1	TRBJ2-7	-	-	TGCAGTGCTATAGACAGGGGAGGGTACGAGCAGTACTTC	CSAIDRGGYEQYF
TRBV12-3/TRBV12-4	TRBJ1-5	many	-	TGTGCCAGCAGCTTGCGCGGGGAGGGTGGGCCCCAGCATTTT	CASSLRGEGGPQHF
TRBV7-9	TRBJ2-3	-	TRBD2	TGTGCCAGCAGCACCCGCGGGGGGAAGGGTACTAGCCCGCAGTATTTT	CASSTRGGKGTSPQYF
TRBV2	TRBJ2-5	few	-	TGTGCCAGCAGTGTAGTGGGGCAAGAGACCCAGTACTTC	CASSVVGQETQYF
TRBV29-1	TRBJ2-7	few	TRBD1	TGCAGCGCCTACCAGGGGGCCCACGGCGAGCAGTACTTC	CSAYQGAHGEQYF
TRBV18	TRBJ2-1	few	-	TGTGCCAGCTCACCCGGCGTGGGGTTTTTGGGCTACAATGAGCAGTTCTTC	CASSPGVGFLGYNEQFF
TRBV20-1	TRBJ1-2	many	-	TGCAGTGCTTCTGACAGTAACTATGGCTACACCTTC	CSASDSNYGYTF
TRBV20-1	TRBJ2-6	many	-	TGCAGTGCTAGAAACAGGGTGAAAGGGGCCAACGTCCTGACTTTC	CSARNRVKGANVLTF
TRBV12-3/TRBV12-4	TRBJ2-1	few	-	TGTGCCAGCAGACAAGAAGCCCACAATGAGCAGTTCTTC	CASRQEAHNEQFF
TRBV29-1	TRBJ1-6	few	-	TGCAGCGTTCGTACAGGGACCGAGGGGGCCCTCCACTTT	CSVRTGTEGALHF